The present T cell receptor (beta chain) was sequenced within a study of early T cells in non-severe SARS-CoV-2 infection. For the study at large: Sequencing was performed on bulk RNA from unsorted whole blood, leaving chains unpaired. Study conclusions and caveats: There was a bias toward anti-spike CD8 responses in VDJdb matching, which missed private and CD4 specificities.

This clonotype has ten or more counts. Its antigen is unknown. Tagging with unique molecular identifiers was applied to individual cDNA molecules. TCRdb analysed the 5' RACE reads with MiXCR anew, one entry per CDR3 protein. The sample has tens of thousands of distinct CDR3 sequences, about 9.8% seen once. Sequenced: whole blood. The clonotype comes from an adult who was a healthcare worker with PCR-confirmed SARS-CoV-2 infection or an uninfected control (not recorded which).

This CDR3 is CASSQGTSGFYEQYF. The DNA for the CDR3 is TGCGCCAGCAGCCAAGGGACTAGCGGCTTTTACGAGCAGTACTTC. V gene TRBV4-1 combines with J gene TRBJ2-7; 10 nucleotides match TRBD2. The CDR3 spans 15 residues. Looked up from germline, CDR1 is MGHRA and CDR2 is YSYEKL. Trimming removed 1 base from V and 4 bases from J; junction bases left unmatched: 4.